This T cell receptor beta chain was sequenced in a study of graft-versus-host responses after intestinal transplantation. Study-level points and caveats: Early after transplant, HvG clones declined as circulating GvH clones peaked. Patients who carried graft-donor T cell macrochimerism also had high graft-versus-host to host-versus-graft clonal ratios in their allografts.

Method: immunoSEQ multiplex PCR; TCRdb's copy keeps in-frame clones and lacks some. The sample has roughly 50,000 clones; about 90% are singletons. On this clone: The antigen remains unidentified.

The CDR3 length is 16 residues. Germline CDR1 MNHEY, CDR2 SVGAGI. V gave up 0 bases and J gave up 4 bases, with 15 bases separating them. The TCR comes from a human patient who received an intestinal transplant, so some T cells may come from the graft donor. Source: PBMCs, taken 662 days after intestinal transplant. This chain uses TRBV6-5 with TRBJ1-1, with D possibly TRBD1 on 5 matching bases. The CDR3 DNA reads TGTGCCAGCAGTTACTCGATCGGGGGGAGGATCACTGAAGCTTTCTTT. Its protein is CASSYSIGGRITEAFF.